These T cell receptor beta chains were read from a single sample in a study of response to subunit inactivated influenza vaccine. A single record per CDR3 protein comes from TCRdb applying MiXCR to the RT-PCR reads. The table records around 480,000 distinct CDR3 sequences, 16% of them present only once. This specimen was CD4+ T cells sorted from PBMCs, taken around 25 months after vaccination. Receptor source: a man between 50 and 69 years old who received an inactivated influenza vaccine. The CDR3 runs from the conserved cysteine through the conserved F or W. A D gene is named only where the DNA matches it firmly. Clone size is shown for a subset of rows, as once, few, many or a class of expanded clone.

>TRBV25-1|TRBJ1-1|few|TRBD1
CASSQPTGVPHIYYTEAFF
TGTGCCAGCAGCCAACCTACAGGGGTCCCACATATTTATTACACTGAAGCTTTCTTT
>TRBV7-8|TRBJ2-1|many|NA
CASSSIERGEQFF
TGTGCCAGCAGCTCAATAGAGAGAGGTGAGCAGTTCTTC
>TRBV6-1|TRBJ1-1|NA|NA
CASSEANMNTEAFF
TGTGCCAGCAGTGAAGCGAATATGAACACTGAAGCTTTCTTT
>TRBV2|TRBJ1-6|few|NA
CASSSYGPRSPLHF
TGTGCCAGCAGTTCTTACGGGCCTAGGTCACCCCTCCACTTT
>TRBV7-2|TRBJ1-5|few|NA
CASSLNEIDQPQHF
TGTGCCAGCAGCTTAAACGAAATCGATCAGCCCCAGCATTTT
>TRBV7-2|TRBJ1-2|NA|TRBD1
CASSSRTGAYGYTF
TGTGCCAGCAGCTCCCGGACAGGGGCCTATGGCTACACCTTC
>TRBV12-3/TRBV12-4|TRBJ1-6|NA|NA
CASSLATVRGAPLHF
TGTGCCAGCAGTCTAGCGACAGTGAGAGGGGCACCCCTCCACTTT
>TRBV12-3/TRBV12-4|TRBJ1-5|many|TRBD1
CASRAGQANQPQHF
TGTGCCAGCAGGGCCGGACAGGCGAATCAGCCCCAGCATTTT
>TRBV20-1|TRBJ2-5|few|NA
CSARDSLGGETQYF
TGCAGTGCTAGAGATTCCCTAGGTGGAGAGACCCAGTACTTC
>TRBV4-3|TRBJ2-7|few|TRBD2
CASSQAGTSGAYEQYF
TGCGCCAGCAGCCAGGCAGGGACTAGCGGAGCCTACGAGCAGTACTTC
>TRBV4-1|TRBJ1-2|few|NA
CASSQDLQGIYGYTF
TGCGCCAGCAGCCAAGACTTACAGGGAATCTATGGCTACACCTTC
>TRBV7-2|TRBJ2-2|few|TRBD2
CASSFLGAGGSTGELFF
TGTGCCAGCAGCTTCCTTGGAGCGGGAGGCAGCACCGGGGAGCTGTTTTTT
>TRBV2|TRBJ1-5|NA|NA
CASSTSITSNQPQHF
TGTGCCAGCAGCACGAGTATTACTAGCAATCAGCCCCAGCATTTT
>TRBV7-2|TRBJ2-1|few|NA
CASSLVGGGTYNEQFF
TGTGCCAGCAGCTTAGTGGGCGGGGGCACCTACAATGAGCAGTTCTTC
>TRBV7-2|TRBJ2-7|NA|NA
CASSLVLRGHEQYF
TGTGCCAGCAGCTTAGTTTTGCGGGGCCACGAGCAGTACTTC
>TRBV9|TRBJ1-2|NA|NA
CASSPSPGSGLSYTF
TGTGCCAGCAGCCCAAGTCCCGGGTCGGGACTGAGCTACACCTTC
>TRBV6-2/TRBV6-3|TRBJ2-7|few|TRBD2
CASSYTRLAGGDEQYF
TGTGCCAGCAGTTATACCCGACTAGCGGGGGGCGACGAGCAGTACTTC
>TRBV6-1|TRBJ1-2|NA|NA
CASRGTGTPYGYTF
TGTGCCAGCAGGGGGACCGGGACACCCTATGGCTACACCTTC
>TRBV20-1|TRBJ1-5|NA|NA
CSASGGLQPQHF
TGCAGTGCTAGCGGGGGGCTTCAGCCCCAGCATTTT
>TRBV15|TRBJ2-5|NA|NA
CATSRDTKTQYF
TGTGCCACCAGCAGGGACACAAAGACCCAGTACTTC
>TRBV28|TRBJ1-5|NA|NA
CASSLSLESNQPQHF
TGTGCCAGCAGTTTAAGTCTCGAAAGCAATCAGCCCCAGCATTTT
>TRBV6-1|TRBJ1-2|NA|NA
CASSQANYGYTF
TGTGCCAGCAGTCAGGCGAACTATGGCTACACCTTC
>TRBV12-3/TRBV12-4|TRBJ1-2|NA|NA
CASSPGTYNGYTF
TGTGCCAGCAGCCCAGGGACATACAATGGCTACACCTTC
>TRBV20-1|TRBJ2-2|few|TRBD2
CSAYTSGRGSTGELFF
TGCAGTGCCTACACTAGCGGGAGAGGTTCCACCGGGGAGCTGTTTTTT
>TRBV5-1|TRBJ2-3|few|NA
CASSFGYSSSPTDTQYF
TGCGCCAGCAGCTTCGGGTACTCGAGCAGTCCCACAGATACGCAGTATTTT
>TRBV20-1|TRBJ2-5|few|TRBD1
CSALRDRGHQETQYF
TGCAGTGCTCTCCGGGACAGGGGGCACCAAGAGACCCAGTACTTC
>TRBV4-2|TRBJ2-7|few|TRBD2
CASAREASGSSYEQYF
TGTGCCAGCGCGAGGGAGGCTAGCGGGAGCTCCTACGAGCAGTACTTC
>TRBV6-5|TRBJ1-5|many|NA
CASSYVAGDNQPQHF
TGTGCCAGCAGTTACGTTGCAGGGGACAATCAGCCCCAGCATTTT
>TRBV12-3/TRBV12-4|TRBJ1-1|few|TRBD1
CASSNAGGINTEAFF
TGTGCCAGCAGTAACGCAGGGGGCATTAACACTGAAGCTTTCTTT
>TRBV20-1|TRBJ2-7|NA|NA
CSATTSPLEQYF
TGCAGTGCTACAACTAGCCCCCTGGAGCAGTACTTC
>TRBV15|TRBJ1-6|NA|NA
CATSTPGSPLHF
TGTGCCACCAGCACCCCTGGATCACCCCTCCACTTT
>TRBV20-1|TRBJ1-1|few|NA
CSARRRYRANTEAFF
TGCAGTGCTAGAAGGCGGTACAGAGCGAACACTGAAGCTTTCTTT
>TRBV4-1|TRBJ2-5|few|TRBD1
CASSQNLLRDRVQTQYF
TGCGCCAGCAGCCAAAATCTTCTCCGGGACAGGGTACAGACCCAGTACTTC
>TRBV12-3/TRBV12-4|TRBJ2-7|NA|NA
CASTLTGHEQYF
TGTGCCAGCACATTAACAGGGCACGAGCAGTACTTC
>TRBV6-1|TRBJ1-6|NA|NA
CASSPRDLRALHF
TGTGCCAGCAGCCCTCGGGACCTTCGGGCCCTCCACTTT
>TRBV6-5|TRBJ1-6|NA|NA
CASSYYPGDNSPLHF
TGTGCCAGCAGTTACTACCCGGGAGATAATTCACCCCTCCACTTT
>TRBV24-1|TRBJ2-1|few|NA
CATSDLAAPYNEQFF
TGTGCCACCAGTGATTTGGCTGCTCCCTACAATGAGCAGTTCTTC
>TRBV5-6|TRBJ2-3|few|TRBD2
CASSIGTSGYTDTQYF
TGTGCCAGCAGCATTGGGACTAGCGGATACACAGATACGCAGTATTTT
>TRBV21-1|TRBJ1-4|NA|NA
CASSTNEKLFF
TGTGCCAGCAGCACTAATGAAAAACTGTTTTTT
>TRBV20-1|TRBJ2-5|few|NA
CSARGLGGTETQYF
TGCAGTGCTAGGGGTTTAGGTGGGACGGAGACCCAGTACTTC
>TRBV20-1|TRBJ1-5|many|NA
CSASVQNNQPQHF
TGCAGTGCTAGCGTGCAGAACAATCAGCCCCAGCATTTT
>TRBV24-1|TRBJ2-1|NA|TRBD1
CATRETGYSQVMFF
TGTGCCACCAGGGAGACAGGGTATTCCCAGGTCATGTTCTTC
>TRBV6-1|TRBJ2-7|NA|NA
CASSGFTGTHRFIEQYF
TGTGCCAGCAGTGGATTTACCGGGACACATCGTTTTATAGAGCAGTACTTC
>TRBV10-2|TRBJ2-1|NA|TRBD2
CASRPGLAGYNVQFF
TGCGCCAGCAGGCCGGGACTAGCGGGGTACAATGTGCAGTTCTTC
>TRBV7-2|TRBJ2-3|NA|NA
CASSLALSSTDTQYF
TGTGCCAGCAGCTTAGCGCTTTCTAGCACAGATACGCAGTATTTT
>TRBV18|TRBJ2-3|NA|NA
CASSPTSGGDTQYF
TGTGCCAGCTCACCGACTAGTGGGGGAGATACGCAGTATTTT